The 19 T cell receptor beta chains below were found in one sample sequenced in a study of T cell changes during pregnancy in multiple sclerosis. Profiled with immunoSEQ multiplex PCR; TCRdb holds only in-frame clones, not every one. This sample has 50,000 to 60,000 clones, with 90% found just once. The sample here was peripheral blood, taken in the first trimester of pregnancy. The receptors were gathered from a female donor in good health, enrolled as a control in a pregnancy study.

The rearrangement links TRBV4-1 to TRBJ1-1, with no clear D. V shed 2 bases and J shed 2 bases, with 6 bases lying between them. The CDR3 totals 13 residues. CDR1 is MGHRA, CDR2 YSYEKL, per germline. The CDR3 here is CASSQIPNTEAFF. In nucleotides, the CDR3 is TGCGCCAGCAGCCAAATCCCAAACACTGAAGCTTTCTTT.

V gene TRBV15 combines with J gene TRBJ2-3; D gene ambiguous. The V end was cut by 0 bases, the J end by 6 bases, with 7 bases between. The CDR3 contains 13 residues. The germline V gene encodes CDR1 LNHNV and CDR2 YYDKDF (reference sequence). CDR3 nucleotides: TGTGCCACCAGCAGAGAGGGCGTTGATACGCAGTATTTT. Its protein is CATSREGVDTQYF.

This chain uses TRBV20-1 with TRBJ2-2; D might be TRBD2 (5 bases). Trimming shortened V by 5 bases and J by 7 bases, and 8 bases separated the two germline ends. The CDR3 consists of 11 residues. Germline loops: CDR1 DFQATT, CDR2 SNEGSKA (reference sequence). The CDR3 DNA is TGCAGTGCTCGCCGGGGCGGGGAGCTGTTTTTT. Translation gives CSARRGGELFF.

The chain recombines TRBV4-1 with TRBJ2-7; tentatively, D is TRBD2 (6 bases). V was shortened by 4 bases and J by 11 bases, with 21 bases between the two germline ends. There are 14 residues in the CDR3. Germline V lookup: CDR1 MGHRA, CDR2 YSYEKL. CDR3 in DNA: TGCGCCAGCAGCCTTACCCCCATTAGCGGTTCGGAGTACTTC. As protein: CASSLTPISGSEYF.

This clone was found once. V is TRBV7-2 and J is TRBJ2-1, with D unclear. The CDR3 is made up of 15 amino acids. Trimming removed 0 bases at V and 2 bases at J, with 8 bases between. Germline V gene sequence: CDR1 SGHTA, CDR2 FQGNSA. CDR3 loop: CASSLAPAPYNEQFF. The DNA of the CDR3 is TGTGCCAGCAGCTTAGCACCCGCGCCCTACAATGAGCAGTTCTTC.

In regard to this clone: The germline gene is not matched at one end of the junction; a read error may be the cause. The chain is built from TRBV2 and TRBJ2-2, with 8 nucleotides matching TRBD2. The germline CDR1 and CDR2 sequences are SNHLY and FYNNEI. This CDR3 has 15 residues. CDR3 bases: TGTGCCAGCAGTAAAGCGGGAGCTTGGATCGGGGAGCTGTTTTTT. It specifies CASSKAGAWIGELFF.

CDR3 in amino acids: CAWSVQVKEQYF. DNA of the CDR3: TGTGCCTGGAGTGTACAAGTGAAGGAGCAGTACTTC. The chain uses TRBV30 and TRBJ2-7, with D hard to call. The CDR3 totals 12 residues. The V and J ends lost 0 bases and 7 bases respectively, with 10 bases between them. Germline V gives CDR1 GTSNPN, CDR2 SVGIG (reference sequence).

V is TRBV7-9 and J is TRBJ1-6; unclear D gene. Trimming stripped 2 bases from V and 4 bases from J, with 3 bases between. Germline-derived CDR1 and CDR2 are SEHNR and FQNEAQ (reference sequence). This CDR3 has 13 amino acids. The CDR3: CASSLSYNSPLHF. The CDR3 DNA sequence: TGTGCCAGCAGCTTATCGTATAATTCACCCCTCCACTTT.

This sequence joins TRBV30 and TRBJ2-1; possibly TRBD2 for D (6 bases). This CDR3 contains 13 residues. The germline CDR1 and CDR2 sequences are GTSNPN and SVGIG (reference sequence). Trimming shortened V by 5 bases and J by 3 bases, and 11 bases separated the two germline ends. The CDR3 DNA sequence: TGTGCCTGGGCGGGACTTCGCTACAATGAGCAGTTCTTC. Translating gives CAWAGLRYNEQFF.

A few counts support this clone. The chain couples TRBV14 to TRBJ2-1, with 13 bases that match TRBD2. Germline trimming cut 3 bases from V and 6 bases from J; bases unmatched to any gene: 11. Per germline, CDR1 SGHDN and CDR2 FVKESK. This CDR3 has 18 amino acids. This CDR3 reads CASSHGTSGTSRANEQFF. The DNA of the CDR3 is TGTGCCAGCAGCCATGGGACTAGCGGGACCAGTCGGGCCAATGAGCAGTTCTTC.

V usage is TRBV30 and J usage is TRBJ1-3, with TRBD1 matching over 7 bases. The CDR3 consists of 15 residues. Trimming removed 5 bases from V and 0 bases from J; junction bases left unmatched: 7. Germline loops: CDR1 GTSNPN, CDR2 SVGIG (reference sequence). The CDR3 DNA sequence: TGTGCCTGGTACAACCGGGACAGCTCTGGAAACACCATATATTTT. Translated: CAWYNRDSSGNTIYF.

CDR3 in amino acids: CASSDFTGQETQYF. DNA for the CDR3: TGTGCCAGCAGTGATTTCACAGGGCAAGAGACCCAGTACTTC. The chain is built from TRBV6-1 and TRBJ2-5, with D perhaps TRBD1 (6 bases). The CDR3 spans 14 residues. Germline assignment: CDR1 MNHNS and CDR2 SASEGT. With 3 bases removed from V and 2 bases from J, the gap between germline ends came to 10 bases.

The chain links TRBV9 to TRBJ2-1, with D unclear. CDR3 length equals 16 residues. The germline CDR1 and CDR2 sequences are SGDLS and YYNGEE. Trimming pared 0 bases from V and 0 bases from J, leaving 10 bases between. The CDR3 DNA is TGTGCCAGCAGCGTAGGGCAGGCTGTCTCCTACAATGAGCAGTTCTTC. Translating gives CASSVGQAVSYNEQFF.

The V call is TRBV10-2, the J call TRBJ2-7; 8 bases are a match to TRBD1. Trimming at V came to 6 bases and at J to 3 bases, leaving 1 base not matched to a gene. CDR1 and CDR2 (germline): WSHSY, SAAADI. The CDR3 contains 12 residues. The CDR3 sequence is CASRGQDYEQYF. The CDR3 DNA follows: TGCGCCAGCAGGGGACAGGACTACGAGCAGTACTTC.

The chain recombines TRBV11-2 with TRBJ1-2; D perhaps matches TRBD1 (5 bases). The V and J ends lost 3 bases and 7 bases respectively, with 18 bases between them. CDR3 length equals 15 residues. Germline V lookup: CDR1 SGHAT, CDR2 FQNNGV. The CDR3 loop reads CASSFTPGGGSGYTF. The CDR3 DNA reads as TGTGCCAGCAGCTTCACACCGGGGGGAGGTTCTGGCTACACCTTC.

The chain couples TRBV2 to TRBJ1-4, with 8 bases aligning to TRBD1. The CDR3 loop spans 16 amino acids. Germline values: CDR1 SNHLY, CDR2 FYNNEI. V lost 0 bases and J lost 7; bases outside the gene matches: 7. The CDR3 DNA reads as TGTGCCAGCAGTGAAGCGCTTCAGGGGGCGCTTGAAAAACTGTTTTTT. Protein sequence: CASSEALQGALEKLFF.

The chain carries TRBV9 and TRBJ2-1; 7 positions agree with TRBD2. Germline trimming cut 6 bases from V and 5 bases from J; bases unmatched to any gene: 8. Germline V lookup: CDR1 SGDLS, CDR2 YYNGEE. The CDR3 runs 14 residues. CDR3 nucleotide sequence: TGTGCCAGCACCCTAGCGGACAACAACAATGAGCAGTTCTTC. Translated: CASTLADNNNEQFF.

The V gene is TRBV5-4, the J gene TRBJ2-7, with TRBD1 matching 10 bases. Germline V gene sequence: CDR1 SGHNT, CDR2 YYREEE (reference sequence). Unmatched junction bases numbered 10, after V lost 4 bases and J lost 6 bases. There are 15 residues in the CDR3. CDR3 residues: CASSPGQGSSGEQYF. In DNA form, the CDR3 reads TGTGCCAGCAGCCCGGGACAGGGGAGTTCCGGCGAGCAGTACTTC.

The genes are TRBV19 and TRBJ1-1, with TRBD1 matching 8 bases. Trimming removed 2 bases from V and 5 bases from J; junction bases left unmatched: 13. The CDR3 runs to 17 residues. Germline V gene data show CDR1 as LNHDA and CDR2 as SQIVND (reference sequence). The CDR3, as DNA: TGTGCCAGTAGTATAAAAGGACAGGGAATCTCCGGAACTGAAGCTTTCTTT. It is translated as CASSIKGQGISGTEAFF.